This TCR beta chain stems from a study of T cell responses to AZD1222 COVID-19 vaccine. General study points: Reportedly, close to half of spike-specific TCRs are directed against unmutated variant regions. Spike-wide vaccine-associated CD4 TCRs dominated at 160-218 and 743-854.

Measured with immunoSEQ multiplex PCR; TCRdb has only the in-frame clones, and not every one. The sample table includes about 140,000 clones. Details on this clone: The antigen is unknown.

Germline V gene lookup returns CDR1 SGHRS and CDR2 YFSETQ. The CDR3 consists of 15 residues. Losses at the gene ends were 6 bases for V and 5 bases for J; bases not matched to a gene: 8. The gene calls are TRBV5-1 and TRBJ2-5; 12 positions agree with TRBD2. The sequence was obtained from an adult in good health. Sequencing was done on a sample of peripheral blood. CDR3 sequence: CASIPSGGAYETQYF. The DNA for the CDR3 is TGCGCCAGCATCCCTAGCGGGGGGGCTTATGAGACCCAGTACTTC. The full variable domain, its missing parts supplied by reference TRBV5-1 and TRBJ2-5, is KAGVTQTPRYLIKTRGQQVTLSCSPISGHRSVSWYQQTPGQGLQFLFEYFSETQRNKGNFPGRFSGRQFSNSRSEMNVSTLELGDSALYLCASIPSGGAYETQYFGPGTRLLVL.